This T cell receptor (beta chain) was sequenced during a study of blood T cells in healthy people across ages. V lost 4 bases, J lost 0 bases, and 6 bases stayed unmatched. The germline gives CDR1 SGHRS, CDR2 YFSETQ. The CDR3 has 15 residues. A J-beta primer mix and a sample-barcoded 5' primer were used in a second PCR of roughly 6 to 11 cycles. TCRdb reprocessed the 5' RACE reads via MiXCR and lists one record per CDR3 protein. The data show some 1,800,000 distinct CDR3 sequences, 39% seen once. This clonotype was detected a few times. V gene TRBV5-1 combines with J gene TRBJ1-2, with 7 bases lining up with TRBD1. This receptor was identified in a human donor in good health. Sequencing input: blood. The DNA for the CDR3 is TGCGCCAGCAGCCCTACAGGGGCGGCTAACTATGGCTACACCTTC. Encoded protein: CASSPTGAANYGYTF. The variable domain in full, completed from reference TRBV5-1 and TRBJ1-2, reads KAGVTQTPRYLIKTRGQQVTLSCSPISGHRSVSWYQQTPGQGLQFLFEYFSETQRNKGNFPGRFSGRQFSNSRSEMNVSTLELGDSALYLCASSPTGAANYGYTFGSGTRLTVV.